These 25 T cell receptor beta chains came from one sample sequenced in a study of blood T cell repertoires in COVID-19 (dated by TCRdb to the early 2020s). Library prep was done by the immunoSEQ multiplex PCR assay. TCRdb's version of the immuneACCESS table is confined to in-frame rearrangements and falls short of the full clone set. An unresolved V gene accounts for under half of the shortfall where checked; the remainder is of unknown origin. The sample data list 130,000 to 150,000 clones, and 88% of these were observed just once. In total, the top ten clones hold 0.95% to 1.5% of the sample. The sample comprised PBMCs or T cells enriched from blood (not recorded which). The origin of the receptors is a woman in her thirties with acute COVID-19.

The chain carries TRBV27 and TRBJ1-2; possible D gene TRBD1, 5 bases. Looked up from germline, CDR1 is MNHEY and CDR2 is SMNVEV (reference sequence). The CDR3 runs to 15 residues. V dropped 6 bases and J dropped 0 bases, with 14 bases sitting between them. CDR3 nucleotides: TGTGCCAGCAGGCCTCCGACAGCGACTAACTATGGCTACACCTTC. Protein product: CASRPPTATNYGYTF.

This clone appeared a single time. The rearrangement links TRBV29-1 to TRBJ1-1; no reliable D call. Per the germline V gene, CDR1 is SQVTM and CDR2 is ANQGSEA. V gave up 8 bases and J gave up 0 bases, with 10 bases separating them. The CDR3 runs 12 residues. CDR3 sequence: CSIYRVNTEAFF. The CDR3 DNA follows: TGCAGCATCTACCGGGTGAACACTGAAGCTTTCTTT.

The chain uses TRBV6-4 and TRBJ2-1; 9 nucleotides agree with TRBD2. The ends lost 6 bases at V and 3 bases at J; junction bases unmatched: 18. CDR1 and CDR2 from the germline V gene are MRHNA and SNTAGT. The CDR3 length is 19 residues. The CDR3 coding sequence is TGTGCCAGCAGACGGAGGCCCATTTCGGGACTAGCTGACTACAATGAGCAGTTCTTC. This sequence encodes CASRRRPISGLADYNEQFF.

This clone was recorded only once. J is TRBJ1-2 and V is TRBV28; a possible D gene is TRBD1 (6 bases). The V end was cut by 4 bases, the J end by 6 bases, with 24 bases between. Looked up from germline, CDR1 is MDHEN and CDR2 is SYDVKM. This CDR3 spans 17 amino acids. The CDR3 sequence: CASSWVHPGQSLNGYTF. CDR3 DNA sequence: TGTGCCAGCAGTTGGGTTCATCCTGGACAGTCTCTGAATGGCTACACCTTC.

The gene calls are TRBV7-2 and TRBJ2-7; D not resolved. Between the trimmed V and J ends, which lost 1 base and 2 bases, there was a span of 15 bases. The CDR3 spans 16 residues. The germline gives CDR1 SGHTA, CDR2 FQGNSA. Here the CDR3 reads CASSLVSGSPTYEQYF. The DNA for the CDR3 is TGTGCCAGCAGCTTAGTCTCCGGGTCTCCTACCTACGAGCAGTACTTC.

V gene TRBV4-3 combines with J gene TRBJ2-2; 9 bases fit TRBD1. This CDR3 is 16 amino acids long. CDR1 is LGHNA and CDR2 is YSLEER in the germline V gene. V lost 4 bases, J lost 7 bases, and 10 bases stayed unmatched. CDR3 protein: CASSRQGVVGHGELFF. Written as DNA, the CDR3 is TGCGCCAGCAGCCGACAGGGGGTCGTAGGTCACGGGGAGCTGTTTTTT.

This clone was seen a single time. This rearrangement joins TRBV2 to TRBJ2-2; D perhaps matches TRBD1 (5 bases). The CDR3 sequence is 15 residues long. The V and J ends lost 7 bases and 1 base respectively, with 13 bases between them. Germline lookup yields CDR1 SNHLY and CDR2 FYNNEI. The CDR3 is CASMKDSKNTGELFF. As DNA, the CDR3 is TGTGCCAGCATGAAAGACAGCAAGAACACCGGGGAGCTGTTTTTT. The whole variable domain, filled in from reference TRBV2 and TRBJ2-2, reads EPEVTQTPSHQVTQMGQEVILRCVPISNHLYFYWYRQILGQKVEFLVSFYNNEISEKSEIFDDQFSVERPDGSNFTLKIRSTKLEDSAMYFCASMKDSKNTGELFFGEGSRLTVL.

The chain has TRBV19 and TRBJ2-3, with 12 nucleotides matching TRBD2. J was trimmed by 1 base and V by 4 bases; bases with no gene match: 6. From germline, CDR1 is LNHDA and CDR2 SQIVND (reference sequence). This CDR3 comprises 17 residues. DNA for the CDR3: TGTGCCAGTAGTACTTCCCGACTAGCGGGAGGCACAGATACGCAGTATTTT. Protein sequence: CASSTSRLAGGTDTQYF.

About this clone: The junction shows a germline mismatch at one end, possibly a read error. This chain links TRBV7-7 with TRBJ1-4, with D tentatively TRBD1 (5 bases). This CDR3 is built from 16 residues. CDR1 SSHAT and CDR2 FNYEAQ come from the germline V gene (reference sequence). The CDR3 nucleotides are TGTGCTAGCAGCTTACCAGACAGAGCAACTAATGAAAAACTGTTTTTT. Translated: CASSLPDRATNEKLFF. The variable domain in full, with the rest retrieved from reference TRBV7-7 and TRBJ1-4, is GAGVSQSPRYKVTKRGQDVTLRCDPISSHATLYWYQQALGQGPEFLTYFNYEAQPDKSGLPSDRFSAERPEGSISTLTIQRTEQRDSAMYRCASSLPDRATNEKLFFGSGTQLSVL.

The chain recombines TRBV28 with TRBJ2-2; D is possibly TRBD1 (6 bases). CDR1 is MDHEN, CDR2 SYDVKM, per germline. Trimming stripped 3 bases from V and 4 bases from J, with 21 bases between. This CDR3 region has 18 residues. In nucleotides, the CDR3 is TGTGCCAGCAGTTTGCCCGGGACAATTAATGACCCCACCGGGGAGCTGTTTTTT. Amino acids: CASSLPGTINDPTGELFF.

The chain has TRBV7-6 and TRBJ2-7; D unresolved. Trimming removed 3 bases at V and 3 bases at J, with 3 bases between. The CDR3 contains 11 residues. Germline CDR1 and CDR2: SGHVS and FNYEAQ. The CDR3 DNA reads as TGTGCCAGCAGCTTTCACTACGAGCAGTACTTC. It yields the protein CASSFHYEQYF. Combining the CDR3 with reference TRBV7-6 and TRBJ2-7 gives the whole variable domain GAGVSQSPRYKVTKRGQDVALRCDPISGHVSLYWYRQALGQGPEFLTYFNYEAQQDKSGLPNDRFSAERPEGSISTLTIQRTEQRDSAMYRCASSFHYEQYFGPGTRLTVT.

The J gene is TRBJ2-5, the V gene TRBV12-3 or TRBV12-4; TRBD2 is a possible D gene (5 bases). The V end was cut by 8 bases, the J end by 5 bases, with 15 bases between. CDR3 length: 13 amino acids. The CDR3 DNA reads as TGTGCCAGCCGATCGGGAACTGGCGAGACCCAGTACTTC. Residues: CASRSGTGETQYF.

The chain uses TRBV28 and TRBJ2-5; D might be TRBD1 (8 bases). The CDR3 spans 15 residues. Trimming removed 6 bases from V and 3 bases from J, with 17 bases in between. Germline V CDR1 and CDR2: MDHEN, SYDVKM. The CDR3 coding sequence is TGTGCCAGCAGCCCCAGGGGGCTAGCGGAAGAGACCCAGTACTTC. Translating gives CASSPRGLAEETQYF.

This chain connects TRBV11-2 to TRBJ1-2, with D perhaps TRBD1 (5 bases). The CDR3 loop spans 13 amino acids. The germline V gene has CDR1 SGHAT and CDR2 FQNNGV. V was trimmed by 4 bases and J by 6 bases, leaving 12 bases between them. Here the CDR3 reads CASSSGAPNGYTF. In DNA, the CDR3 is TGTGCCAGCAGCTCTGGGGCACCCAATGGCTACACCTTC.

The chain couples TRBV12-3 or TRBV12-4 to TRBJ1-2; a possible D gene is TRBD1 (5 bases). The length of the CDR3 is 13 residues. Trimming removed 5 bases at V and 0 bases at J, with 7 bases between. In nucleotides, the CDR3 is TGTGCCAGCAGTATGACAGCTAACTATGGCTACACCTTC. Protein sequence: CASSMTANYGYTF.

J is TRBJ1-2 and V is TRBV5-1, with D perhaps matching TRBD1 (5 bases). The germline gives CDR1 SGHRS, CDR2 YFSETQ. The CDR3 sequence is 14 residues long. Trimming pared 0 bases from V and 6 bases from J, leaving 12 bases between. CDR3 bases: TGCGCCAGCAGCTTGGCCCGGGGGAGCGATGGCTACACCTTC. It translates to CASSLARGSDGYTF. The full variable domain, with the rest looked up from reference TRBV5-1 and TRBJ1-2, is KAGVTQTPRYLIKTRGQQVTLSCSPISGHRSVSWYQQTPGQGLQFLFEYFSETQRNKGNFPGRFSGRQFSNSRSEMNVSTLELGDSALYLCASSLARGSDGYTFGSGTRLTVV.

The V and J genes are TRBV13 and TRBJ1-1; no clear D. The V end was cut by 4 bases, the J end by 1 base, with 7 bases between. The germline gives CDR1 PRHDT, CDR2 FYEKMQ (reference sequence). The CDR3 totals 13 residues. The CDR3 here is CASSWGANTEAFF. In DNA form, the CDR3 reads TGTGCCAGCAGCTGGGGAGCGAACACTGAAGCTTTCTTT.

The chain joins TRBV29-1 to TRBJ2-7; 12 nucleotides match TRBD1. Germline V CDR1 and CDR2: SQVTM, ANQGSEA. The CDR3 loop spans 13 amino acids. V lost 7 bases and J lost 4; bases outside the gene matches: 5. CDR3 sequence reads: CSGLGQGAYEQYF. CDR3 nucleotides: TGCAGCGGCTTGGGACAGGGGGCTTACGAGCAGTACTTC.

The chain employs TRBV28 and TRBJ2-1; possible D gene TRBD1, 6 bases. The V end lost 4 bases, the J end lost 10 bases, and 20 bases lay between the germline ends. Germline lookup yields CDR1 MDHEN and CDR2 SYDVKM. This CDR3 spans 15 amino acids. The CDR3 reads CASSSSDRRIQEQFF. The CDR3 DNA follows: TGTGCCAGCAGTTCCTCCGACAGGCGAATACAAGAGCAGTTCTTC.

Here the CDR3 reads CASSQVAENTEAFF. In DNA, the CDR3 is TGCGCCAGCAGCCAAGTAGCCGAGAACACTGAAGCTTTCTTT. The genes are TRBV4-3 and TRBJ1-1; D unclear. V shed 1 base and J shed 1 base, with 7 bases lying between them. CDR1 LGHNA and CDR2 YSLEER come from the germline V gene. The CDR3 totals 14 residues.

This sequence joins TRBV7-2 and TRBJ1-5; D remains ambiguous. V shed 4 bases and J shed 2 bases, with 9 bases lying between them. There are 14 residues in the CDR3. The V gene's germline CDR1 is SGHTA and CDR2 FQGNSA. The CDR3 reads CASSWREGNQPQHF. CDR3 DNA sequence: TGTGCCAGCAGCTGGAGGGAAGGCAATCAGCCCCAGCATTTT.

V gene TRBV7-2 combines with J gene TRBJ1-1, with D maybe TRBD1 (6 bases). The CDR3 runs 14 residues. From germline, CDR1 is SGHTA and CDR2 FQGNSA. V lost 5 bases, J lost 5 bases, and 15 bases lay in between. The CDR3 spells CASSGSRGVTEAFF. The CDR3 region has the DNA TGTGCCAGCAGCGGAAGCAGGGGCGTTACTGAAGCTTTCTTT.

The genes are TRBV28 and TRBJ2-2, with D tentatively TRBD1 (5 bases). With 9 bases removed from V and 3 bases from J, the gap between germline ends came to 14 bases. Germline CDR1 reads MDHEN; CDR2 reads SYDVKM. The CDR3 length is 14 residues. The CDR3 coding sequence is TGTGCCAGTTGGCAGGGCCGGGACACCGGGGAGCTGTTTTTT. This codes for CASWQGRDTGELFF.

The genes are TRBV24-1 and TRBJ1-2, with TRBD1 identical over 10 bases. The germline V gene encodes CDR1 KGHDR and CDR2 SFDVKD. The CDR3 contains 17 residues. V lost 3 bases, J lost 6 bases, and 12 bases stayed unmatched. CDR3 amino acids: CATSDPTWTGGANGYTF. CDR3 DNA: TGTGCCACCAGTGATCCTACATGGACAGGGGGAGCGAATGGCTACACCTTC.

This clone was observed a handful of times. J is TRBJ2-6 and V is TRBV6-2 or TRBV6-3, with D perhaps TRBD2 (5 bases). The CDR3 sequence is 15 residues long. With 4 bases removed from V and 0 bases from J, the gap between germline ends came to 7 bases. Germline V gene sequence: CDR1 MNHEY, CDR2 SVGEGT. The CDR3 bases are TGTGCCAGCAGTTCCCGGGGCTCTGGGGCCAACGTCCTGACTTTC. Residues: CASSSRGSGANVLTF.